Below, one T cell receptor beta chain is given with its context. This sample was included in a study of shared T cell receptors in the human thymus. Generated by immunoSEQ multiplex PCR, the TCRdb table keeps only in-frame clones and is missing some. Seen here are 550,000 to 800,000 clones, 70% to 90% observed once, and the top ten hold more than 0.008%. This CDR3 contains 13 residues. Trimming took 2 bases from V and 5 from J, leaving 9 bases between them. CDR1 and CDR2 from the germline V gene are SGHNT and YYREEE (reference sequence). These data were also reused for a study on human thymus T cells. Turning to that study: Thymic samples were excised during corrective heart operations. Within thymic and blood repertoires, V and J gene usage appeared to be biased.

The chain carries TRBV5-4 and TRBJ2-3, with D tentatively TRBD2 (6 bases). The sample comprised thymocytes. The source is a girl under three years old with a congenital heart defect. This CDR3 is CASSLFGGDTQYF. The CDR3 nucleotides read TGTGCCAGCAGCTTATTCGGGGGAGATACGCAGTATTTT. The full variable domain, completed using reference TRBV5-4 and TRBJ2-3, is ETGVTQSPTHLIKTRGQQVTLRCSSQSGHNTVSWYQQALGQGPQFIFQYYREEENGRGNFPPRFSGLQFPNYSSELNVNALELDDSALYLCASSLFGGDTQYFGPGTRLTVL.